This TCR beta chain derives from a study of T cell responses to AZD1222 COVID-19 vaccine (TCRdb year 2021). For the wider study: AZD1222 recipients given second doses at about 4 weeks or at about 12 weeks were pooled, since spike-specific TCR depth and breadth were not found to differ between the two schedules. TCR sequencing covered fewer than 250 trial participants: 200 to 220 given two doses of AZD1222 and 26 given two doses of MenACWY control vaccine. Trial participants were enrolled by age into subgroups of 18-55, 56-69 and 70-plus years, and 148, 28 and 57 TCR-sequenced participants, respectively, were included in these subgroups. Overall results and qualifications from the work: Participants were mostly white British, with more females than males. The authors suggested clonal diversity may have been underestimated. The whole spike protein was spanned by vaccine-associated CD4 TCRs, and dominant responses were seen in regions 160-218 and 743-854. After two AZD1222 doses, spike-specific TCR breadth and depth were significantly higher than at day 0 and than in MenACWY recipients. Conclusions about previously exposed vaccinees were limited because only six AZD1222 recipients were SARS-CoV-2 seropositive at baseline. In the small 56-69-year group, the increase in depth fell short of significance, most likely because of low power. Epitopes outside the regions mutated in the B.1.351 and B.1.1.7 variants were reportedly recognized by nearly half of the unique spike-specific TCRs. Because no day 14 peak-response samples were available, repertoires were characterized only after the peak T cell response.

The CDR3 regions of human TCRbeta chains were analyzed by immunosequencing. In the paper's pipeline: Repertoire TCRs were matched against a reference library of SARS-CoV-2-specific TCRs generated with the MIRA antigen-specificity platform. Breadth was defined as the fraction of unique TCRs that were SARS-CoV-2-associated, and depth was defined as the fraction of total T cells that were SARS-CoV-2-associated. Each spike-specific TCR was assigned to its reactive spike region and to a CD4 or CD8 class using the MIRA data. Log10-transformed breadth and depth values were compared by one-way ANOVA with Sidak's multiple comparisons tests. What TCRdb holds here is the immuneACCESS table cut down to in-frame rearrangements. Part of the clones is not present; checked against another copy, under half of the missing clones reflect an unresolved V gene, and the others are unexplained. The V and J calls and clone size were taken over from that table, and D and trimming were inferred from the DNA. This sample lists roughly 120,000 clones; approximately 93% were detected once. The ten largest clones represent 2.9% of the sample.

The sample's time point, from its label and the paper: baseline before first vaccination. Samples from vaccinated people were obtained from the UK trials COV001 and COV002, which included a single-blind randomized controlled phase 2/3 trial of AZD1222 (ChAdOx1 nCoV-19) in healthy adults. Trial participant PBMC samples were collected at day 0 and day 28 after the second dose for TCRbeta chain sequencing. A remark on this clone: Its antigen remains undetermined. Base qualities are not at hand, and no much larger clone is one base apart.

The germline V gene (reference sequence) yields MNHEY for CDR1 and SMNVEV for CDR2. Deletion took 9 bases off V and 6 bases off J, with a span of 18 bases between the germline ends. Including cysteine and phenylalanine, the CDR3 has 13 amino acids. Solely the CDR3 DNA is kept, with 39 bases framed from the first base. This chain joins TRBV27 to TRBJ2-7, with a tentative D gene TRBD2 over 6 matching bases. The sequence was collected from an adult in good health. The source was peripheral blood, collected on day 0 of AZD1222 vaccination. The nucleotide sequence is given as TGTGCCAGGCCCACGGGAGTTTCGGGCGAGCAGTACTTC. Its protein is CARPTGVSGEQYF.